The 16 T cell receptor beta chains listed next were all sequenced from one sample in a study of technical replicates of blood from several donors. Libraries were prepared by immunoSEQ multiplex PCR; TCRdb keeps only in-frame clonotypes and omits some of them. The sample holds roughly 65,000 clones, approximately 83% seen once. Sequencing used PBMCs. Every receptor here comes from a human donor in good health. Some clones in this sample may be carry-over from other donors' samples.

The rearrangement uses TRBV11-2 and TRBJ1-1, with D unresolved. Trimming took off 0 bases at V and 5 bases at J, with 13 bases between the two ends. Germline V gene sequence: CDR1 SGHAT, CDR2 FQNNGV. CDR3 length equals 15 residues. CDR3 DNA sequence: TGTGCCAGCAGCTTAGATGGCCAGGTCAGGACTGAAGCTTTCTTT. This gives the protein CASSLDGQVRTEAFF.

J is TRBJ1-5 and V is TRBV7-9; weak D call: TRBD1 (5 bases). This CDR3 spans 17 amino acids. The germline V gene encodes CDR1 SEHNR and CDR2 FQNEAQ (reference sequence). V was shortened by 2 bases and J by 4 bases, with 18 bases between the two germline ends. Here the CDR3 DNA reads TGTGCCAGCAGCTTATCGTTGACCGGGGAGGGGAATCAGCCCCAGCATTTT. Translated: CASSLSLTGEGNQPQHF.

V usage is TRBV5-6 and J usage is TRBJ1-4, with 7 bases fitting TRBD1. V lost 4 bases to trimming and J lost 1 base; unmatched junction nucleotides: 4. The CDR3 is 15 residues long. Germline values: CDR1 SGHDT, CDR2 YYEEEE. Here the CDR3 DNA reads TGTGCCAGCAGCGAAACAGGGGTAACTAATGAAAAACTGTTTTTT. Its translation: CASSETGVTNEKLFF. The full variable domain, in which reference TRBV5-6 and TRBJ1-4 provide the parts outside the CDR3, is DAGVTQSPTHLIKTRGQQVTLRCSPKSGHDTVSWYQQALGQGPQFIFQYYEEEERQRGNFPDRFSGHQFPNYSSELNVNALLLGDSALYLCASSETGVTNEKLFFGSGTQLSVL.

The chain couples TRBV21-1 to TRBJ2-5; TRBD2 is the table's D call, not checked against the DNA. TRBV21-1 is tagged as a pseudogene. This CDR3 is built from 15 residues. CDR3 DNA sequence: TGTGCCAGCAGCAAAGTTGGCTACCACGGGTGGACCCAGTACTTC. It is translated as CASSKVGYHGWTQYF.

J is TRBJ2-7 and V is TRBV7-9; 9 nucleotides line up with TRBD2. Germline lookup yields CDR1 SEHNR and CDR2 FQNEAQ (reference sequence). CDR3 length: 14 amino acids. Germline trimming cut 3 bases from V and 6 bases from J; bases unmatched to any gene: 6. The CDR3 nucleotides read TGTGCCAGCAGCTTGGGACTAGCAACCGCCGAGCAGTACTTC. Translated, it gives CASSLGLATAEQYF.

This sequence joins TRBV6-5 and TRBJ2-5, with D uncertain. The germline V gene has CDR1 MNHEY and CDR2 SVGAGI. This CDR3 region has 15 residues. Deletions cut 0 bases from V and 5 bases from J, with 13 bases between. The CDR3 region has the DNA TGTGCCAGCAGTTACTCGAATTCGCGGCGGGAGACCCAGTACTTC. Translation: CASSYSNSRRETQYF.

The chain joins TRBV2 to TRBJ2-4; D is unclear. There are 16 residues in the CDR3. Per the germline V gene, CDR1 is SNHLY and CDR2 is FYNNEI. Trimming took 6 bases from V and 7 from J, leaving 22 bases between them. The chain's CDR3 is CASSPELKVMENIQYF. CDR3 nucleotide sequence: TGTGCCAGCAGCCCGGAATTGAAGGTGATGGAGAACATTCAGTACTTC. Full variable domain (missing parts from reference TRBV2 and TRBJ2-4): EPEVTQTPSHQVTQMGQEVILRCVPISNHLYFYWYRQILGQKVEFLVSFYNNEISEKSEIFDDQFSVERPDGSNFTLKIRSTKLEDSAMYFCASSPELKVMENIQYFGAGTRLSVL.

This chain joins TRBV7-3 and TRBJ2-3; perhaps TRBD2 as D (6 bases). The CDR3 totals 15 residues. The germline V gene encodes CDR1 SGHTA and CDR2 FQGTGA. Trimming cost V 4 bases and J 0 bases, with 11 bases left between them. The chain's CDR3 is CASSSTGTSTDTQYF. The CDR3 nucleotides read TGTGCCAGCAGCTCTACCGGGACTAGCACAGATACGCAGTATTTT.

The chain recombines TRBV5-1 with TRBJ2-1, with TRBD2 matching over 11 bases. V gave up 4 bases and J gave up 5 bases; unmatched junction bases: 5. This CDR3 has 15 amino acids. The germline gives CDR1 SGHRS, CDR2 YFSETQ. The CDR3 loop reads CASSTGLAVNNEQFF. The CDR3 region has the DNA TGCGCCAGCAGCACGGGACTAGCGGTTAACAATGAGCAGTTCTTC.

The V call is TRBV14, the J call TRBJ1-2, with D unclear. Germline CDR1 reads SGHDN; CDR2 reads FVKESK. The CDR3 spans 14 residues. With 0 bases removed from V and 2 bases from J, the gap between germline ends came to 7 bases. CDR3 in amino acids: CASSQEPRNYGYTF. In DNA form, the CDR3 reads TGTGCCAGCAGCCAAGAGCCTCGGAACTATGGCTACACCTTC.

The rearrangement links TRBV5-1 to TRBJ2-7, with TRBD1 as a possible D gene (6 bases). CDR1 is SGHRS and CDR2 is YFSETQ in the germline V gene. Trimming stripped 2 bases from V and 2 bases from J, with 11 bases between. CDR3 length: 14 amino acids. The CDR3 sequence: CASSLGGFTYEQYF. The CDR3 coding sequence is TGCGCCAGCAGCTTAGGGGGTTTCACCTACGAGCAGTACTTC.

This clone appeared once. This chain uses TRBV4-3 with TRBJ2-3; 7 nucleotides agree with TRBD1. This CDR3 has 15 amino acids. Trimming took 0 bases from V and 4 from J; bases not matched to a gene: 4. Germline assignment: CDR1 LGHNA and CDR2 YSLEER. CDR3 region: CASSQDLRGPDTQYF. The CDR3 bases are TGCGCCAGCAGCCAAGATCTTAGGGGGCCAGATACGCAGTATTTT.

CDR3 sequence reads: CASSTRQSGNTEAFF. The CDR3 nucleotides are TGCGCCAGCAGCACTCGACAGAGTGGTAACACTGAAGCTTTCTTT. The gene calls are TRBV4-1 and TRBJ1-1, with a tentative D call TRBD1 (5 bases). Trimming left V 5 bases short and J 2 bases short, with 15 bases between. The CDR3 has 15 residues. Germline values: CDR1 MGHRA, CDR2 YSYEKL.

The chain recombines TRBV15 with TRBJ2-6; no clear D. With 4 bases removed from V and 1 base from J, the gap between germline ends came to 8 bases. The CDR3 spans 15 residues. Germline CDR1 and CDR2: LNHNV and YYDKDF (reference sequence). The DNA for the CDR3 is TGTGCCACCAGCAATGTCAATTCTGGGGCCAACGTCCTGACTTTC. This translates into CATSNVNSGANVLTF.

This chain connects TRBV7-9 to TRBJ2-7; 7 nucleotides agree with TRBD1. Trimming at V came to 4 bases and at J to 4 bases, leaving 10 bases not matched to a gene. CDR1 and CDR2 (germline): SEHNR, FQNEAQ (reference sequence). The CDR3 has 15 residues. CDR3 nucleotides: TGTGCCAGCAGCTCCCGACAGGGTACGAGATACGAGCAGTACTTC. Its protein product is CASSSRQGTRYEQYF. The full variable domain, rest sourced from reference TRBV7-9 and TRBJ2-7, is DTGVSQNPRHKITKRGQNVTFRCDPISEHNRLYWYRQTLGQGPEFLTYFQNEAQLEKSRLLSDRFSAERPKGSFSTLEIQRTEQGDSAMYLCASSSRQGTRYEQYFGPGTRLTVT.

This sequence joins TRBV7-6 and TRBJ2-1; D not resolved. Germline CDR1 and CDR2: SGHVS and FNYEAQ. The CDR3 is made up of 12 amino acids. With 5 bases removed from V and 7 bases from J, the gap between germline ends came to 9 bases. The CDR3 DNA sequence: TGTGCCAGCAGCCGACTCGGGAATGAGCAGTTCTTC. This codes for CASSRLGNEQFF.